Listed here are 21 T cell receptor beta chains from one sample, sequenced in a study of blood T cells in healthy people across ages. The use of a sample-barcoded 5' primer and a J-beta primer mix characterized a second PCR of about 7 to 12 cycles. Via MiXCR, TCRdb re-called the 5' RACE reads, giving one row per CDR3 protein. The data hold about 680,000 distinct CDR3 sequences, with approximately 49% observed a single time. The sample consisted of blood. Every receptor here comes from a woman aged 60-70 years in good health.

The V gene is TRBV7-2, the J gene TRBJ2-7; D gene ambiguous. CDR1 is SGHTA, CDR2 FQGNSA, per germline. The germline V and J ends were trimmed by 3 bases and 4 bases, with 10 bases remaining between them. The CDR3 is 13 amino acids. CDR3 in amino acids: CASSFYDGYEQYF. CDR3 DNA sequence: TGTGCCAGCAGCTTCTACGACGGATACGAGCAGTACTTC.

In this sample, this clonotype turned up a few times. The chain recombines TRBV3-1 with TRBJ2-7; D is uncertain. Germline CDR1 and CDR2: LGHDT and YNNKEL (reference sequence). Trimming removed 1 base at V and 5 bases at J, with 6 bases between. This CDR3 has 12 residues. CDR3 nucleotides: TGTGCCAGCAGCCAAGGTCGCCACGAGCAGTACTTC. Translation gives CASSQGRHEQYF.

The V gene is TRBV7-9, the J gene TRBJ2-1, with 8 nucleotides matching TRBD2. The CDR3 is 15 residues long. Looked up from germline, CDR1 is SEHNR and CDR2 is FQNEAQ (reference sequence). V was pared by 7 bases and J by 10 bases, with 15 bases of the junction left unmatched. The CDR3, as DNA: TGTGCCAGCACCACGGGGGGGGTTAGGGGAGGCGAGCAGTTCTTC. Translation: CASTTGGVRGGEQFF.

The rearrangement uses TRBV2 and TRBJ1-1; TRBD1 is a possible D gene (6 bases). This CDR3 has 15 residues. V lost 3 bases, J lost 2 bases, and 13 bases lay in between. Germline V lookup: CDR1 SNHLY, CDR2 FYNNEI. The CDR3 DNA follows: TGTGCCAGCAGTGAGAGGGGGTGGGGTAACACTGAAGCTTTCTTT. Protein: CASSERGWGNTEAFF.

The genes are TRBV9 and TRBJ1-2; the D is unclear. V was pared by 7 bases and J by 0 bases, with 13 bases between. Germline-derived CDR1 and CDR2 are SGDLS and YYNGEE. The CDR3 contains 14 residues. CDR3 nucleotides: TGTGCCAGCTCGGTAAATCCCGCTAACTATGGCTACACCTTC. It specifies CASSVNPANYGYTF. The full variable domain, rest sourced from reference TRBV9 and TRBJ1-2, is DSGVTQTPKHLITATGQRVTLRCSPRSGDLSVYWYQQSLDQGLQFLIQYYNGEERAKGNILERFSAQQFPDLHSELNLSSLELGDSALYFCASSVNPANYGYTFGSGTRLTVV.

This chain uses TRBV20-1 with TRBJ2-7, with D possibly being TRBD1 or TRBD2 (5 bases each). The CDR3 is 15 amino acids. V gave up 6 bases and J gave up 2 bases, with 20 bases separating them. CDR1 is DFQATT, CDR2 SNEGSKA, per germline (reference sequence). The CDR3 region has the DNA TGCAGTGCCCCTCCGGGACGCGTCCCCACCTACGAGCAGTACTTC. Translating it yields CSAPPGRVPTYEQYF.

V gene TRBV20-1 combines with J gene TRBJ2-7, with TRBD2 matching over 9 bases. The CDR3 is 14 residues long. V lost 3 bases to trimming and J lost 7 bases; unmatched junction nucleotides: 10. Germline CDR1 is DFQATT and CDR2 is SNEGSKA (reference sequence). The CDR3 loop is CSARKPSGNNEQYF. For the CDR3, the DNA is TGCAGTGCTAGGAAACCTAGCGGGAACAATGAGCAGTACTTC.

This clonotype was counted between two and nine times. This chain joins TRBV25-1 and TRBJ2-3; 11 nucleotides agree with TRBD2. Germline V CDR1 and CDR2: MGHDK, SYGVNS. V trimming: 5 bases; J trimming: 5 bases; junction bases outside the gene matches: 6. The CDR3 runs to 15 residues. CDR3 sequence reads: CASSKGLAVQDTQYF. CDR3 DNA: TGTGCCAGCAGTAAGGGACTAGCGGTACAAGATACGCAGTATTTT. The full variable domain, its missing parts supplied by reference TRBV25-1 and TRBJ2-3, is EADIYQTPRYLVIGTGKKITLECSQTMGHDKMYWYQQDPGMELHLIHYSYGVNSTEKGDLSSESTVSRIRTEHFPLTLESARPSHTSQYLCASSKGLAVQDTQYFGPGTRLTVL.

This clonotype came up a few times. The chain uses TRBV7-8 and TRBJ2-7, with TRBD2 matching 7 bases. The CDR3 is 15 amino acids. After removal of 5 bases from V and 1 base from J, the junction contained 8 bases not matched to a gene. The germline CDR1 and CDR2 sequences are SGHVS and FQNEAQ. CDR3 in DNA: TGTGCCAGCAGCGCATCGGGGGGATATTCCTACGAGCAGTACTTC. This encodes CASSASGGYSYEQYF. Full variable domain (missing parts from reference TRBV7-8 and TRBJ2-7): GAGVSQSPRYKVAKRGQDVALRCDPISGHVSLFWYQQALGQGPEFLTYFQNEAQLDKSGLPSDRFFAERPEGSVSTLKIQRTQQEDSAVYLCASSASGGYSYEQYFGPGTRLTVT.

The chain has TRBV30 and TRBJ2-3, with unresolved D. V lost 0 bases to trimming and J lost 2 bases, with 9 bases between them. Germline V lookup: CDR1 GTSNPN, CDR2 SVGIG (reference sequence). The CDR3 covers 14 residues. The CDR3 coding sequence is TGTGCCTGGAGTGTGGATCCCATCACAGATACGCAGTATTTT. It encodes CAWSVDPITDTQYF.

In its sample, this clonotype was seen a few times. The V gene is TRBV20-1, the J gene TRBJ2-3; 8 nucleotides align to TRBD2. Germline V gives CDR1 DFQATT, CDR2 SNEGSKA (reference sequence). After removal of 7 bases from V and 6 bases from J, the junction contained 6 bases not matched to a gene. This CDR3 comprises 12 residues. CDR3 amino acids: CSGQREIDTQYF. CDR3 in DNA: TGCAGTGGCCAGCGGGAGATTGATACGCAGTATTTT.

The chain combines TRBV7-2 with TRBJ2-3; D remains ambiguous. Germline V gene data show CDR1 as SGHTA and CDR2 as FQGNSA. The CDR3 is made up of 14 amino acids. Trimming took off 0 bases at V and 4 bases at J, with 8 bases between the two ends. The CDR3 sequence is CASSLATEADTQYF. CDR3 DNA: TGTGCCAGCAGCTTAGCGACTGAGGCAGATACGCAGTATTTT.

V gene TRBV28 combines with J gene TRBJ2-7; D is possibly TRBD1 (6 bases). Trimming left V 6 bases short and J 4 bases short, with 16 bases between. The CDR3 runs 14 residues. The germline CDR1 and CDR2 sequences are MDHEN and SYDVKM. The CDR3 reads CASRVPDRSYEQYF. The CDR3, as DNA: TGTGCCAGCAGAGTACCCGACAGGTCTTACGAGCAGTACTTC.

The chain couples TRBV28 to TRBJ1-5, with D perhaps matching TRBD1 (5 bases). The CDR3 is 15 residues long. Germline CDR1 reads MDHEN; CDR2 reads SYDVKM. V was trimmed by 3 bases and J by 7 bases, leaving 16 bases between them. Here the CDR3 reads CASSFSDNRRQPQHF. The DNA of the CDR3 is TGTGCCAGCAGTTTCTCGGACAACAGACGCCAGCCCCAGCATTTT.

This clonotype appeared a few times. This sequence joins TRBV7-2 and TRBJ2-1; D call uncertain. CDR1 and CDR2 (germline): SGHTA, FQGNSA. There are 15 residues in the CDR3. Trimming removed 1 base at V and 9 bases at J, with 16 bases between. This chain's CDR3 is CASSLGGVGLAEQFF. DNA for the CDR3: TGTGCCAGCAGCTTAGGTGGTGTGGGCCTTGCTGAGCAGTTCTTC.

CDR3 nucleotides: TGTGCCAGCAGACCAACCGGGACAGTTTTCTACGAGCAGTACTTC. It yields the protein CASRPTGTVFYEQYF. J is TRBJ2-5 and V is TRBV27; 7 nucleotides align to TRBD1. The J call may be wrong; the DNA end is better matched by TRBJ2-7. Germline values: CDR1 MNHEY, CDR2 SMNVEV (reference sequence). This CDR3 region has 15 residues.

The V gene is TRBV10-3, the J gene TRBJ2-1; 11 bases fit TRBD2. The V gene's germline CDR1 is ENHRY and CDR2 SYGVKD. After removal of 5 bases from V and 0 bases from J, the junction contained 15 bases not matched to a gene. This CDR3 has 20 residues. The CDR3 region is CAISTKIAGGPLSSYNEQFF. In DNA form, the CDR3 reads TGTGCCATCAGTACTAAAATAGCGGGAGGGCCCCTTAGCTCCTACAATGAGCAGTTCTTC.

This clonotype was counted between two and nine times. The chain employs TRBV29-1 and TRBJ2-1, with unresolved D. Germline V gene lookup returns CDR1 SQVTM and CDR2 ANQGSEA. The CDR3 is 10 residues long. The V gene lost 4 bases and the J gene lost 9 bases, with 7 bases spanning the gap. The CDR3 DNA is TGCAGCGTTGGTATGGGTGAGCAGTTCTTC. Translation: CSVGMGEQFF.

This sequence joins TRBV12-3 or TRBV12-4 and TRBJ1-3, with D hard to call. V was trimmed by 9 bases and J by 0 bases, leaving 12 bases between them. The CDR3 is 14 amino acids. CDR3 nucleotide sequence: TGTGCCAGTCGGCCGAGGATCTCTGGAAACACCATATATTTT. Its protein product is CASRPRISGNTIYF.

For the CDR3, the DNA is TGTGCCAACAGCAAAGTAGAGAATGAGCAGTTCTTC. It is translated as CANSKVENEQFF. The V and J genes are TRBV21-1 and TRBJ2-1. TRBV21-1 is a pseudogene locus. The CDR3 sequence is 12 residues long.

The chain links TRBV14 to TRBJ2-2; 14 bases line up with TRBD2. Trimming at V came to 8 bases and at J to 4 bases, leaving 6 bases not matched to a gene. Per the germline V gene, CDR1 is SGHDN and CDR2 is FVKESK. This CDR3 spans 16 amino acids. The CDR3 nucleotides read TGTGCCAGCGGTGGACTAGCGGGAGGCAGCACCGGGGAGCTGTTTTTT. This gives the protein CASGGLAGGSTGELFF.